This T cell receptor beta chain is from a study of technical replicates of blood from a handful of donors. The CDR3 runs 11 residues. Germline CDR1 reads SNHLY; CDR2 reads FYNNEI. Between the trimmed V and J ends, which lost 7 bases and 10 bases, there was a span of 13 bases. Here immunoSEQ multiplex PCR was the method, and the copy in TCRdb shows in-frame clones only, minus some. Of about 79,000 clones in the sample, about 90% are singletons; the top ten hold 0.3% to 0.45%. The sequencing input was T cells isolated from PBMCs. The clonotype was recovered from a human donor in good health. Some clones in this sample may be carry-over from other donors' samples. The chain carries TRBV2 and TRBJ1-1, with D unclear. CDR3 sequence reads: CASTPLSGAFF. CDR3 nucleotide sequence: TGTGCCAGCACCCCTCTCAGTGGAGCTTTCTTT.